Below are 2 T cell receptor beta chains sequenced from a single sample in a study of T cells in Graves' hyperthyroidism and ophthalmopathy (dated by TCRdb to about 2019). Libraries were prepared through multiplex PCR. Sequencing was performed on an Illumina HiSeq 2000. The TCR beta CDR3 regions were amplified from the RNA transcripts. The TCR CDR3 was subjected to a first round of RT-PCR using the HTBI primer set and the Qiagen OneStep RT-PCR kit. The public reads were reprocessed in TCRdb via fastp at Q25 and MiXCR, keeping in-frame beta chains. All rows with the same CDR3 protein become a single entry with the most common DNA and genes. The sample contains around 500,000 distinct CDR3 sequences, roughly 15% of them found a single time. 14% of the sample rests with the top ten. Sequenced input: blood. These receptors were collected from a woman aged 40-49 years with Graves' hyperthyroidism.

The chain uses TRBV6-5 and TRBJ2-1; 12 nucleotides agree with TRBD1. Germline loops: CDR1 MNHEY, CDR2 SVGAGI. The CDR3 has 16 amino acids. V lost 2 bases, J lost 9 bases, and 8 bases stayed unmatched. The CDR3 sequence: CASSYTGQGARVEQFF. CDR3 bases: TGTGCCAGCAGTTACACGGGACAGGGGGCGCGTGTTGAGCAGTTCTTC.

This clonotype appeared many times. This chain connects TRBV18 to TRBJ2-2, with TRBD1 as a possible D gene (5 bases). Germline CDR1 is KGHSH and CDR2 is LQKENI. Trimming stripped 2 bases from V and 7 bases from J, with 11 bases between. There are 14 residues in the CDR3. Here the CDR3 DNA reads TGTGCCAGCTCACCAACAGGATTGGACGGGGAGCTGTTTTTT. Its translation is CASSPTGLDGELFF. Complete variable domain (other parts from reference TRBV18 and TRBJ2-2): NAGVMQNPRHLVRRRGQEARLRCSPMKGHSHVYWYRQLPEEGLKFMVYLQKENIIDESGMPKERFSAEFPKEGPSILRIQQVVRGDSAAYFCASSPTGLDGELFFGEGSRLTVL.